The clone carrying this T cell receptor (beta chain) has a count of ten or more. Its specificity is not known. The CDR3 runs 15 residues. Unmatched junction bases numbered 5, after V lost 3 bases and J lost 1 base. Germline values: CDR1 GTSNPN, CDR2 SVGIG (reference sequence). These data come from a study of breast tumors, draining lymph nodes, adjacent tissues. Axillary draining lymph nodes of breast cancer patients supplied the node samples. TCRdb itself ran the multiplex PCR reads through MiXCR, one entry per CDR3 protein. Here the sample spans some 120,000 distinct CDR3 sequences, nearly 20% being singletons. Study findings and constraints: Data only fit, rather than demonstrated, lymph node origin of most tumor T cells.

The specimen sequenced was axillary lymph node tissue. The TCR was taken from a female donor with breast cancer. Some clones in this sample may be carry-over from other donors' samples. The J gene is TRBJ2-5, the V gene TRBV30; TRBD2 aligns across 10 bases. This chain's CDR3 is CAWRPGLASQETQYF. CDR3 nucleotide sequence: TGTGCCTGGAGACCGGGACTAGCGAGCCAAGAGACCCAGTACTTC.